This TCR beta chain was sequenced during a study of blood T cell repertoires in COVID-19. Study-wide context: Specimens from acute and convalescent COVID-19 originated in the United States, Italy and Spain.

V gave up 5 bases and J gave up 4 bases, with 10 bases separating them. The CDR3 has 13 residues. Germline V gives CDR1 MNHEY, CDR2 SMNVEV (reference sequence). Original analysis: Nucleated cell number was recorded as an estimate derived from reference gene primer amplification. Assay used: immunoSEQ multiplex PCR; TCRdb lists only in-frame clones, some missing. That table supplies the V and J calls and clone size; D and trimming were determined from the DNA. Of 50,000 or so clones listed, 85% to 90% are singletons. The V call is TRBV27, the J call TRBJ2-3; D is possibly TRBD2 (7 bases). The sequence was collected from a human donor in a cohort sampled during active COVID-19. Sequenced: peripheral blood. DNA of the CDR3: TGTGCCAGCAGTGCGGGGGCGGCAGATACGCAGTATTTT. The encoded protein is CASSAGAADTQYF.